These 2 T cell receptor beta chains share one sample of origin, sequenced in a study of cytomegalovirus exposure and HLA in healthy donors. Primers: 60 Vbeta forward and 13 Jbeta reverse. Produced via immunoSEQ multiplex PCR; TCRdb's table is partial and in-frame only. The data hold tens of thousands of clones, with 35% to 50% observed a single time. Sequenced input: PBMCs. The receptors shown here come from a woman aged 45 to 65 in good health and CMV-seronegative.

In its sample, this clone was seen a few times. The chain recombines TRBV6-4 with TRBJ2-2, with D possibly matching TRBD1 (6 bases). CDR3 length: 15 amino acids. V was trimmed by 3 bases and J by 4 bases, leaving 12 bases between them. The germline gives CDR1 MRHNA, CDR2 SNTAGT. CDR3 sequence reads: CASSEEQGGTGELFF. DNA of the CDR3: TGTGCCAGCAGTGAAGAACAGGGCGGCACCGGGGAGCTGTTTTTT.

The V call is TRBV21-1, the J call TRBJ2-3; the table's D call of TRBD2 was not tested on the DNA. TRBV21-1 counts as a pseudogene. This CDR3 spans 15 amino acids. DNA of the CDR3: TGTGCCAGCAGCTCCCGGGGGGAGGGCACAGATACGCAGTATTTT. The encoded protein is CASSSRGEGTDTQYF.